This T cell receptor beta chain was recorded in a study of OX40 agonist ivuxolimab in advanced cancers. CDR3 length equals 12 residues. CDR1 and CDR2 (germline): LNHDA, SQIVND (reference sequence). Trimming removed 3 bases at V and 5 bases at J, with 8 bases between. Only in-frame clones appear in the TCRdb table, and some are missing; sequencing was by immunoSEQ multiplex PCR. The table lists 40,000 to 50,000 clones, 86% of them singletons. Study-level points and caveats: At doses 0.1 to 3.0 mg/kg, CD4+ and CD8+ clones expanded.

As concerns this clone: Its antigen is currently unknown.

The sample here was CD4+ or CD8+ T cells sorted from blood, taken in a trial of the OX40 agonist ivuxolimab. The source is an adult with an advanced solid tumor such as melanoma, head and neck, liver or kidney cancer. The chain links TRBV19 to TRBJ2-7; TRBD1 or TRBD2 may be the D gene (5 bases each). The CDR3 nucleotides read TGTGCCAGTAGTATGGGGGTTCACGAGCAGTACTTC. Translating gives CASSMGVHEQYF.